Listed below are T cell receptor beta chains from one sample, sequenced in a study of blood T cells in healthy people across ages. TCRdb passed the 5' RACE reads through MiXCR, listing each CDR3 protein once. Of approximately 1,700,000 distinct CDR3 sequences in the sample, approximately 39% were seen once. Material: blood. The receptor set was obtained from a human donor in good health. Each CDR3 is given with its conserved first and last residue. A D gene is named only where the DNA matches it firmly. Not all rows give a size; the values are once, few, many and, for expanded clones, a class.

j_gene: TRBJ1-6
d_gene: .
v_gene: TRBV20-1
abundance: .
CDR3nt: TGCAGTGCGTCCTCGGCCTCCGGGGGCTCACCCCTCCACTTT
CDR3aa: CSASSASGGSPLHF

j_gene: TRBJ2-7
d_gene: TRBD1
v_gene: TRBV13
abundance: few
CDR3nt: TGTGCCAGCAGCTTATTCCAGGGGGCCTACGAGCAGTACTTC
CDR3aa: CASSLFQGAYEQYF

j_gene: TRBJ2-1
d_gene: TRBD2
v_gene: TRBV12-3/TRBV12-4
abundance: .
CDR3nt: TGTGCCAGCAGGCCACTAGCGGGTTACGGCAATGAGCAGTTCTTC
CDR3aa: CASRPLAGYGNEQFF

j_gene: TRBJ2-1
d_gene: .
v_gene: TRBV14
abundance: .
CDR3nt: TGTGCCAGCAGCCAAGATTACGCCGGGAAGCAGTTCTTC
CDR3aa: CASSQDYAGKQFF

j_gene: TRBJ1-5
d_gene: TRBD1
v_gene: TRBV5-1
abundance: .
CDR3nt: TGCGCCAGGTCACGGCCGGGACAGGGGGCTAGGCAGCCCCAGCATTTT
CDR3aa: CARSRPGQGARQPQHF

j_gene: TRBJ2-3
d_gene: .
v_gene: TRBV11-3
abundance: .
CDR3nt: TGTGCCAGCAGCCCCCCCGGGGCCGCGACAGATACGCAGTATTTT
CDR3aa: CASSPPGAATDTQYF

j_gene: TRBJ1-1
d_gene: .
v_gene: TRBV5-5
abundance: few
CDR3nt: TGTGCCAGCAGTCGGGTCGGTGAGGGGACTGAAGCTTTCTTT
CDR3aa: CASSRVGEGTEAFF

j_gene: TRBJ1-1
d_gene: TRBD1
v_gene: TRBV20-1
abundance: .
CDR3nt: TGCAGTGCCAGACAAGGGACAGCCGATGAAGCTTTCTTT
CDR3aa: CSARQGTADEAFF

j_gene: TRBJ1-1
d_gene: TRBD1
v_gene: TRBV13
abundance: once
CDR3nt: TGTGCCAGCAGCTCATCAGGGGGCTTGGACACTGAAGCTTTCTTT
CDR3aa: CASSSSGGLDTEAFF

j_gene: TRBJ2-5
d_gene: TRBD2
v_gene: TRBV10-3
abundance: many
CDR3nt: TGTGCCATCAGTGAGTCCGGGACTAGCGCAGTAGGGACCCAGTACTTC
CDR3aa: CAISESGTSAVGTQYF

j_gene: TRBJ1-2
d_gene: .
v_gene: TRBV6-1
abundance: few
CDR3nt: TGTGCCAGCAGTGAACCCTCGTGGACGGCGAACTATGGCTACACCTTC
CDR3aa: CASSEPSWTANYGYTF

j_gene: TRBJ1-2
d_gene: TRBD1
v_gene: TRBV7-2
abundance: few
CDR3nt: TGTGCCGGCAGCCCGATGATGACAGGGGATGGGTATGGCTACACCTTC
CDR3aa: CAGSPMMTGDGYGYTF

j_gene: TRBJ1-4
d_gene: .
v_gene: TRBV6-1
abundance: .
CDR3nt: TGTGCCAGCAACCCGGGACCCGCTACTAAGGAAAAACTGTTTTTT
CDR3aa: CASNPGPATKEKLFF

j_gene: TRBJ1-4
d_gene: .
v_gene: TRBV7-6
abundance: .
CDR3nt: TGTGCCAGCAGCTTACCCGGATGGGAAACTAATGAAAAACTGTTTTTT
CDR3aa: CASSLPGWETNEKLFF

j_gene: TRBJ1-2
d_gene: .
v_gene: TRBV4-2
abundance: few
CDR3nt: TGTGCCAGCAGCCAACTGGGCAGGTCCTATGGCTACACCTTC
CDR3aa: CASSQLGRSYGYTF

j_gene: TRBJ2-1
d_gene: TRBD1
v_gene: TRBV20-1
abundance: once
CDR3nt: TGCAGTGCTAGAGTGACAGGGGATTTTCCGCATGAGCAGTTCTTC
CDR3aa: CSARVTGDFPHEQFF

j_gene: TRBJ1-2
d_gene: .
v_gene: TRBV6-2/TRBV6-3
abundance: .
CDR3nt: TGTGCCAGCAGTTCACACAGGGAGAGCTATGGCTACACCTTC
CDR3aa: CASSSHRESYGYTF

j_gene: TRBJ2-7
d_gene: .
v_gene: TRBV2
abundance: few
CDR3nt: TGTGCCGGCTCACAGCCCTACGAGCAGTACTTC
CDR3aa: CAGSQPYEQYF

j_gene: TRBJ2-7
d_gene: .
v_gene: TRBV5-6
abundance: few
CDR3nt: TGTGCCAGCAGCTTGGGAGGGACGTTGTGGGAGCAGTACTTC
CDR3aa: CASSLGGTLWEQYF

j_gene: TRBJ2-7
d_gene: TRBD2
v_gene: TRBV12-3/TRBV12-4
abundance: few
CDR3nt: TGTGCCAGCAGTTCTAACCAGCCGGGACTAGCAGGATACGAGCAGTACTTC
CDR3aa: CASSSNQPGLAGYEQYF

j_gene: TRBJ2-7
d_gene: .
v_gene: TRBV3-1
abundance: .
CDR3nt: TGTGCCAGCAGCCAAGCGGATTGGGGGGCAGAGCTGAGCTCCTACGAGCAGTACTTC
CDR3aa: CASSQADWGAELSSYEQYF

j_gene: TRBJ2-7
d_gene: TRBD2
v_gene: TRBV29-1
abundance: many
CDR3nt: TGCAGCGTGGGGGGGACCACGGGTTACGAGCAGTACTTC
CDR3aa: CSVGGTTGYEQYF

j_gene: TRBJ1-1
d_gene: .
v_gene: TRBV12-5
abundance: .
CDR3nt: TGTGCTAGTGGTTTGGTACTGGCGAGACTGAACACTGAAGCTTTCTTT
CDR3aa: CASGLVLARLNTEAFF

j_gene: TRBJ2-7
d_gene: .
v_gene: TRBV6-6
abundance: few
CDR3nt: TGTGCCAGCAGTTACGAGCCGCGGGATTACGAGCAGTACTTC
CDR3aa: CASSYEPRDYEQYF

j_gene: TRBJ2-7
d_gene: .
v_gene: TRBV6-2/TRBV6-3
abundance: .
CDR3nt: TGTGCCAGCAGTTACCGCCCGGAGACCTACGAGCAGTACTTC
CDR3aa: CASSYRPETYEQYF

j_gene: TRBJ2-1
d_gene: TRBD1
v_gene: TRBV7-9
abundance: .
CDR3nt: TGTGCCAGCAGCTTTAGACAGGGAAACTACAATGAGCAGTTCTTC
CDR3aa: CASSFRQGNYNEQFF

j_gene: TRBJ1-4
d_gene: .
v_gene: TRBV20-1
abundance: .
CDR3nt: TGCAGTGCTATAGGGACGGCCACGGGCGAAAAACTGTTTTTT
CDR3aa: CSAIGTATGEKLFF

j_gene: TRBJ2-3
d_gene: .
v_gene: TRBV5-1
abundance: .
CDR3nt: TGCGCCAGCAGCTTGGTACAGGGCGCGGGAACAGATACGCAGTATTTT
CDR3aa: CASSLVQGAGTDTQYF

j_gene: TRBJ2-7
d_gene: .
v_gene: TRBV5-1
abundance: .
CDR3nt: TGCGCCAACAGCTTGGCAGGTTCCTACGAGCAGTACTTC
CDR3aa: CANSLAGSYEQYF

j_gene: TRBJ2-3
d_gene: .
v_gene: TRBV29-1
abundance: few
CDR3nt: TGCAGCGTTGAACTAGCGCCCAGTGTGAGCACAGATACGCAGTATTTT
CDR3aa: CSVELAPSVSTDTQYF

j_gene: TRBJ2-1
d_gene: TRBD2
v_gene: TRBV5-1
abundance: few
CDR3nt: TGCGCCAGCAGCCACCTATCGGGGGGGGCCTACTACAATGAGCAGTTCTTC
CDR3aa: CASSHLSGGAYYNEQFF